A selection of T cell receptor beta chains follows, all from one sample in a study of shared clonotypes between healthy human individuals. Assay: immunoSEQ multiplex PCR; the TCRdb copy retains only in-frame clones and omits some. The top ten clones hold around 0.12% of a sample with more than 500,000 clones, 85% to 95% of them seen once. Sequencing was performed on naive CD8+ T cells sorted from blood. The receptors stem from a woman aged 25 to 39 in good health. Each CDR3 is given with its conserved first and last residue. The order of the fields is clone size, V gene, J gene, D gene, CDR3 protein, CDR3 DNA. D genes are given only for firm matches. For some rows the clone size is stated as once, few or many, or as a class when expanded; others skip it.

-	TRBV28	TRBJ2-3	TRBD2	CASSFNGRATDTQYF	TGTGCCAGCAGTTTCAACGGGAGGGCTACAGATACGCAGTATTTT
-	TRBV2	TRBJ1-5	TRBD1	CASSDGQGAQPQHF	TGTGCCAGCAGTGACGGACAGGGGGCCCAGCCCCAGCATTTT
-	TRBV14	TRBJ1-2	-	CASSQEVGQVGLLDGYTF	TGTGCCAGCAGCCAAGAGGTTGGGCAGGTGGGCTTGCTAGATGGCTACACCTTC
-	TRBV25-1	TRBJ2-1	-	CASSEYTGSPYNEQFF	TGTGCCAGCAGTGAATATACCGGGAGTCCCTACAATGAGCAGTTCTTC
-	TRBV4-1	TRBJ1-1	-	CASSQEPSIFGTEAFF	TGCGCCAGCAGCCAAGAACCCAGTATTTTTGGAACTGAAGCTTTCTTT
-	TRBV28	TRBJ1-5	TRBD1	CASSLDPGGADQPQHF	TGTGCCAGCAGTTTAGATCCAGGGGGCGCCGACCAGCCCCAGCATTTT
-	TRBV27	TRBJ1-1	-	CASSLGRMNTEAFF	TGTGCCAGCAGTTTAGGCCGGATGAACACTGAAGCTTTCTTT
-	TRBV7-9	TRBJ2-3	-	CASARLLTDTQYF	TGTGCCAGCGCCCGTTTGCTCACAGATACGCAGTATTTT
-	TRBV19	TRBJ2-1	-	CASSIVPGWDNEQFF	TGTGCCAGTAGTATAGTGCCAGGTTGGGACAATGAGCAGTTCTTC
-	TRBV27	TRBJ1-2	-	CASSLSYGANYGYTF	TGTGCCAGCAGTTTATCGTATGGGGCTAACTATGGCTACACCTTC
-	TRBV4-1	TRBJ1-5	TRBD1	CASSLGQGSPNQPQHF	TGCGCCAGCAGCCTGGGACAGGGGTCCCCGAATCAGCCCCAGCATTTT
-	TRBV19	TRBJ2-3	-	CASSLTEGGFSTDTQYF	TGTGCCAGTAGTCTTACGGAGGGGGGGTTTAGCACAGATACGCAGTATTTT
-	TRBV28	TRBJ1-5	-	CASSLYGNQPQHF	TGTGCCAGCAGTTTATACGGGAATCAGCCCCAGCATTTT
-	TRBV7-8	TRBJ2-7	TRBD1	CASSLAWGTGDYEQYF	TGTGCCAGCAGCTTAGCGTGGGGGACAGGGGACTACGAGCAGTACTTC
few	TRBV28	TRBJ2-4	-	CASSLRGMNIQYF	TGTGCCAGCAGTTTGAGGGGTATGAACATTCAGTACTTC
-	TRBV20-1	TRBJ2-3	-	CSALGGPRYF	TGCAGTGCATTGGGCGGTCCGCGGTATTTT
-	TRBV2	TRBJ1-1	-	CASSESAAYYEAFF	TGTGCCAGCAGTGAATCGGCAGCCTATTATGAAGCTTTCTTT
-	TRBV11-2	TRBJ2-3	-	CASNPTRIDTQYF	TGTGCCAGCAACCCAACCAGGATAGATACGCAGTATTTT
-	TRBV7-9	TRBJ1-2	-	CASSQRGAGSRANYGYTF	TGTGCCAGCAGCCAAAGGGGGGCAGGGTCCAGGGCTAACTATGGCTACACCTTC
once	TRBV30	TRBJ2-1	-	CAWSLGSEQFF	TGTGCCTGGAGTCTGGGGTCAGAGCAGTTCTTC
-	TRBV19	TRBJ2-1	TRBD1	CASRTPDRGANEQFF	TGTGCCAGTAGAACCCCCGACAGGGGAGCCAATGAGCAGTTCTTC
-	TRBV29-1	TRBJ2-1	-	CSVAPHNEQFF	TGCAGCGTTGCCCCCCACAATGAGCAGTTCTTC
once	TRBV19	TRBJ2-7	-	CATSWGASYEQYF	TGTGCCACCTCTTGGGGGGCCTCTTACGAGCAGTACTTC